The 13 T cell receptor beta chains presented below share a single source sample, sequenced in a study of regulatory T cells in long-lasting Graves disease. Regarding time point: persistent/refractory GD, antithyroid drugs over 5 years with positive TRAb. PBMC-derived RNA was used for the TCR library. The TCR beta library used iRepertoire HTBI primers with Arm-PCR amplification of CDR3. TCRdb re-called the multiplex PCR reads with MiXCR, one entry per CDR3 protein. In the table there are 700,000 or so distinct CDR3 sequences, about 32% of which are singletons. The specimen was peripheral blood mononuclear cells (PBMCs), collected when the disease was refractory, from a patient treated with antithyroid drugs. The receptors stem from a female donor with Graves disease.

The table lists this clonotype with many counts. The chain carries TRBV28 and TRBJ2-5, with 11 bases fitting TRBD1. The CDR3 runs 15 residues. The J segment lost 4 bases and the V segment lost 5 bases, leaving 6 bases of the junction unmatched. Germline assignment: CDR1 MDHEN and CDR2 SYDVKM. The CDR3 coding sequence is TGTGCCAGCAGTAGGACAGGGGGCGTCGGAGAGACCCAGTACTTC. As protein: CASSRTGGVGETQYF.

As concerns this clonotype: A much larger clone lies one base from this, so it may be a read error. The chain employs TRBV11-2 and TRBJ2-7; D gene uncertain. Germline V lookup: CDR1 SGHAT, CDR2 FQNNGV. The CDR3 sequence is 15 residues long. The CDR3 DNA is TGTGCCAGCAGCTTAACCTCGACCTACCCATACGAGCAGTGCTTC. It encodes CASSLTSTYPYEQCF.

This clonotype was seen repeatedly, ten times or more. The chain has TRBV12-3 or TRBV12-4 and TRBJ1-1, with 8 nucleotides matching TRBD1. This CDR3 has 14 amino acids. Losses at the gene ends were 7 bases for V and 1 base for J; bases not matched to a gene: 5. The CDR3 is CASNLDRENTEAFF. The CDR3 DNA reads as TGTGCCAGCAACCTGGACAGGGAGAACACTGAAGCTTTCTTT.

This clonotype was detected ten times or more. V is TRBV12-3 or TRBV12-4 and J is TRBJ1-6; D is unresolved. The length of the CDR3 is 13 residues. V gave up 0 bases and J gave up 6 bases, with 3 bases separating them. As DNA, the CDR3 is TGTGCCAGCAGTTTAGCCTCTAATTCACCCCTCCACTTT. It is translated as CASSLASNSPLHF.

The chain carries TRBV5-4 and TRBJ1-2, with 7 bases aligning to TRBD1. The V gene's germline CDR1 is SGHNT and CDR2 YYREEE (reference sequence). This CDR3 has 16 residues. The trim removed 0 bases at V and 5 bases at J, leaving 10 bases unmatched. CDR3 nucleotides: TGTGCCAGCAGCTTGGCCAGTGGGACAGTGGGATATGGCTACACCTTC. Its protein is CASSLASGTVGYGYTF.

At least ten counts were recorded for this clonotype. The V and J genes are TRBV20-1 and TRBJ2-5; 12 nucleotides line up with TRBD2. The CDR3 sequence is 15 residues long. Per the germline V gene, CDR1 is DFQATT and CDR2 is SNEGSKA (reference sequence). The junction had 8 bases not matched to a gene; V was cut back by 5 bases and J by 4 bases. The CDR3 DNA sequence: TGCAGTGCTCAGACTAGCGGGAGTTATGGAGAGACCCAGTACTTC. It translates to CSAQTSGSYGETQYF.

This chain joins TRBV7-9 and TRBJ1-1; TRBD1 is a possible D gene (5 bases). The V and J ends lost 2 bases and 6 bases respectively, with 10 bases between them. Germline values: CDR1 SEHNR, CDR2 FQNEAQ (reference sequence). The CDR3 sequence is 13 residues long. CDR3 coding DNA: TGTGCCAGCAGCTTAATCGGGGGTTCTGAAGCTTTCTTT. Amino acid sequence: CASSLIGGSEAFF.

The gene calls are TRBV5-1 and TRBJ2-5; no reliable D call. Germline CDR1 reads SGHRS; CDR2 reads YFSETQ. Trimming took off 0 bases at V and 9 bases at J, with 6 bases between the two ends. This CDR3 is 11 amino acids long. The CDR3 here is CASSLDAAQYF. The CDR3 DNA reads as TGCGCCAGCAGCTTGGACGCGGCCCAGTACTTC.

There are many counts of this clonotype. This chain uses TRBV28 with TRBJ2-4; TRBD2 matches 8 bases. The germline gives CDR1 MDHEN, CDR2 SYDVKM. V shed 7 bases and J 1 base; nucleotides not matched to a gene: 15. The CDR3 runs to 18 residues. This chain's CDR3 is CASKGSGGQKRAKNIQYF. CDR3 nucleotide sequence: TGTGCCAGCAAGGGGTCGGGGGGGCAGAAAAGGGCCAAAAACATTCAGTACTTC.

CDR3 DNA: TGTGCCAGCAGTGAGACTAGCGGGAGTGAGCAGTTCTTC. Its translation: CASSETSGSEQFF. The rearrangement joins TRBV6-1 to TRBJ2-1, with 12 bases fitting TRBD2. This CDR3 has 13 amino acids. The V gene end was trimmed by 3 bases and the J gene end by 9 bases; junction bases not matched to a gene: 0. Germline V lookup: CDR1 MNHNS, CDR2 SASEGT.

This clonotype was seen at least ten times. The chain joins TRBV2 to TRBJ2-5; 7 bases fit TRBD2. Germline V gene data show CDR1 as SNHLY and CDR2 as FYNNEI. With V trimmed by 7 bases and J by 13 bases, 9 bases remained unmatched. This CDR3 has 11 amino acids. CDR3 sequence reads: CASNLSGGRYF. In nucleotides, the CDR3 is TGTGCCAGCAATCTCTCGGGGGGAAGGTACTTC.

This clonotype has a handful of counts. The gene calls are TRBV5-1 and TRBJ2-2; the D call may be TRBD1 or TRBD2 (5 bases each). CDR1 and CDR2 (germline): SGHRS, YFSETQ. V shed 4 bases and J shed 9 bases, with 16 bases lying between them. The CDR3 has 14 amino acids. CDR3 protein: CASSGGTLPRELFF. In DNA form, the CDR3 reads TGCGCCAGCAGCGGTGGGACCTTACCCCGGGAGCTGTTTTTT.

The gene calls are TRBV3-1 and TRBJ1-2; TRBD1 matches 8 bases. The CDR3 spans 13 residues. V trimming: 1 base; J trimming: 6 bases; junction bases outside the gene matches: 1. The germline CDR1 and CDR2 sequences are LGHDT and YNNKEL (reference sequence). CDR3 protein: CASSQGTGNGYTF. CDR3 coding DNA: TGTGCCAGCAGCCAAGGGACAGGGAATGGCTACACCTTC.